A single sample is the source of the 31 T cell receptor beta chains below, sequenced in a study of OX40 agonist ivuxolimab in advanced cancers. The protocol was immunoSEQ multiplex PCR, while the TCRdb copy is restricted to in-frame clones and leaves out a portion. The data hold about 79,000 clones, with under 85% observed a single time. This sample comprised CD4+ or CD8+ T cells sorted from blood, obtained in a trial of the OX40 agonist ivuxolimab. These receptors all come from an adult with an advanced solid tumor such as melanoma, head and neck, liver or kidney cancer.

The CDR3 DNA sequence: TGCGCCAGCAGCCAAGATCGCACGGTTAACGGCGAAAAACTGTTTTTT. Residues: CASSQDRTVNGEKLFF. This chain links TRBV4-3 with TRBJ1-4; D uncertain. The CDR3 is 16 residues long. CDR1 is LGHNA, CDR2 YSLEER, per germline. The V end was cut by 0 bases, the J end by 8 bases, with 16 bases between.

V is TRBV10-1 and J is TRBJ2-1; no definite D call. The CDR3 runs to 15 residues. The V end was cut by 2 bases, the J end by 1 base, with 9 bases between. Germline values: CDR1 WNHNN, CDR2 SYGVQD (reference sequence). The CDR3 loop reads CASSETLGSYNEQFF. In DNA form, the CDR3 reads TGCGCCAGCAGTGAGACACTGGGATCCTACAATGAGCAGTTCTTC.

CDR3 in DNA: TGTGCCAGTGAGGTAGCGGGAAACTACAATGAGCAGTTCTTC. As protein: CASEVAGNYNEQFF. The chain employs TRBV19 and TRBJ2-1; 8 bases are a match to TRBD2. Looked up from germline, CDR1 is LNHDA and CDR2 is SQIVND (reference sequence). The CDR3 sequence is 14 residues long. After removal of 8 bases from V and 3 bases from J, the junction contained 6 bases not matched to a gene.

V and J are TRBV4-3 and TRBJ1-5; no firm D call. V lost 5 bases and J lost 5, with 16 bases in between. Germline V gene sequence: CDR1 LGHNA, CDR2 YSLEER. There are 15 residues in the CDR3. The CDR3 DNA sequence: TGCGCCAGCAGCTATGTCTGGTCCCTGGATCAGCCCCAGCATTTT. Translated, it gives CASSYVWSLDQPQHF.

This clone was detected once. The CDR3 coding sequence is TGTGCCATCAGTCAGGACAGACGCTACTATGGCTACACCTTC. This gives the protein CAISQDRRYYGYTF. The genes are TRBV10-3 and TRBJ1-2, with D possibly being TRBD1 (6 bases). Trimming stripped 5 bases from V and 3 bases from J, with 13 bases between. The CDR3 consists of 14 residues. The germline CDR1 and CDR2 sequences are ENHRY and SYGVKD.

The J gene is TRBJ2-7, the V gene TRBV7-9, with 9 bases matching TRBD1. V gave up 5 bases and J gave up 13 bases; unmatched junction bases: 9. The germline CDR1 and CDR2 sequences are SEHNR and FQNEAQ (reference sequence). The CDR3 runs to 12 residues. The CDR3 sequence: CASSGQGLRPYF. CDR3 coding DNA: TGTGCCAGCAGCGGACAGGGGCTTCGTCCTTACTTC.

V usage is TRBV6-5 and J usage is TRBJ2-3; 8 nucleotides match TRBD1. Germline V gives CDR1 MNHEY, CDR2 SVGAGI. The CDR3 runs to 13 residues. V dropped 9 bases and J dropped 5; count of bases not matched to a gene: 7. The CDR3 DNA follows: TGTGCCAGTAGCAGGGGGCTTAGAGATACGCAGTATTTT. Translating it yields CASSRGLRDTQYF.

The chain links TRBV9 to TRBJ2-5, with 9 bases matching TRBD1. Germline V CDR1 and CDR2: SGDLS, YYNGEE. V lost 0 bases, J lost 4 bases, and 4 bases stayed unmatched. This CDR3 region has 15 residues. This CDR3 is CASSVGQGVGETQYF. The CDR3 region has the DNA TGTGCCAGCAGCGTAGGACAGGGGGTCGGAGAGACCCAGTACTTC.

This clone was observed a few times. This sequence joins TRBV27 and TRBJ1-1; D gene ambiguous. This CDR3 has 13 amino acids. The V gene lost 5 bases and the J gene lost 0 bases, with 7 bases spanning the gap. Germline-derived CDR1 and CDR2 are MNHEY and SMNVEV (reference sequence). CDR3 coding DNA: TGTGCCAGCAGTAATGAGATGAACACTGAAGCTTTCTTT. This translates into CASSNEMNTEAFF.

The chain recombines TRBV20-1 with TRBJ2-5; D not resolved. CDR3 length: 11 amino acids. Per germline, CDR1 DFQATT and CDR2 SNEGSKA (reference sequence). V shed 0 bases and J shed 6 bases, with 5 bases lying between them. In DNA, the CDR3 is TGCAGTGCTAGAGATAGACAGACCCAGTACTTC. This encodes CSARDRQTQYF.

This clone was picked up a small number of times. The chain has TRBV6-5 and TRBJ2-3; either TRBD1 or TRBD2 may supply D (5 bases each). The germline V gene has CDR1 MNHEY and CDR2 SVGAGI. Deletions cut 2 bases from V and 0 bases from J, with 6 bases between. The CDR3 covers 14 residues. The CDR3 protein is CASSYRDSTDTQYF. The CDR3 DNA is TGTGCCAGCAGTTACAGGGACAGCACAGATACGCAGTATTTT.

This sequence joins TRBV21-1 and TRBJ2-7; TRBD1 was called by the table and not checked on the DNA. TRBV21-1 is marked as a pseudogene. This CDR3 has 16 residues. CDR3 coding DNA: TGTGCCAGCAGCAAAGTGAAGACAGGGGTAAACTACGAGCAGTACTTC. It specifies CASSKVKTGVNYEQYF.

This clone was observed a few times. The chain carries TRBV5-1 and TRBJ2-2; D ambiguous. Trimming stripped 1 base from V and 4 bases from J, with 8 bases between. CDR3 length: 14 amino acids. Germline V lookup: CDR1 SGHRS, CDR2 YFSETQ. The CDR3 DNA reads TGCGCCAGCAGCTTGAGTCAGTTCACCGGGGAGCTGTTTTTT. Its translation: CASSLSQFTGELFF.

V usage is TRBV9 and J usage is TRBJ2-1, with 7 bases that match TRBD2. Germline V gives CDR1 SGDLS, CDR2 YYNGEE. The V gene end was trimmed by 4 bases and the J gene end by 8 bases; junction bases not matched to a gene: 15. The CDR3 consists of 16 residues. In nucleotides, the CDR3 is TGTGCCAGCAGCCCCCGATCTAGCGGAAACGAGGATGAGCAGTTCTTC. Encoded protein: CASSPRSSGNEDEQFF.

The CDR3, as DNA: TGCGCCAGCAGCCGGCGGTCGCTAGGAGAGACCCAGTACTTC. Protein sequence: CASSRRSLGETQYF. The chain joins TRBV5-1 to TRBJ2-5; D is ambiguous. CDR3 size: 14 residues. Germline CDR1 and CDR2: SGHRS and YFSETQ. Trimming stripped 4 bases from V and 4 bases from J, with 14 bases between.

This clone is a singleton in its sample. The V call is TRBV10-3, the J call TRBJ2-7, with 7 bases that match TRBD2. J was trimmed by 2 bases and V by 10 bases; bases with no gene match: 11. The CDR3 totals 14 residues. Germline CDR1 and CDR2: ENHRY and SYGVKD. CDR3 loop: CATQTSGAPYEQYF. The CDR3 nucleotides are TGTGCCACCCAAACCAGCGGGGCACCCTACGAGCAGTACTTC.

The gene calls are TRBV6-5 and TRBJ2-7; D possibly corresponds to TRBD1 (5 bases). The CDR3 runs 14 residues. Trimming stripped 6 bases from V and 4 bases from J, with 16 bases between. From germline, CDR1 is MNHEY and CDR2 SVGAGI. Here the CDR3 DNA reads TGTGCCAGCAGCCCTCAGGGATACGTGTACGAGCAGTACTTC. It codes for CASSPQGYVYEQYF.

The chain links TRBV12-5 to TRBJ1-5; TRBD1 matches at 7 bases. Germline CDR1 reads LGHNT; CDR2 reads FRNRAP. This CDR3 spans 15 amino acids. J gave up 3 bases and V 5 bases, and 7 bases lay outside the gene matches. CDR3 in DNA: TGTGCTAGTGGTGCTGGGACAGCCTTCAATCAGCCCCAGCATTTT. Translated: CASGAGTAFNQPQHF. Based on the CDR3 plus reference TRBV12-5 and TRBJ1-5, the full variable domain is DARVTQTPRHKVTEMGQEVTMRCQPILGHNTVFWYRQTMMQGLELLAYFRNRAPLDDSGMPKDRFSAEMPDATLATLKIQPSEPRDSAVYFCASGAGTAFNQPQHFGDGTRLSIL.

This clone ranks as medium-sized. The chain has TRBV15 and TRBJ1-5; D call uncertain. The CDR3 consists of 13 residues. Trimming removed 1 base from V and 5 bases from J, with 6 bases in between. Per the germline V gene, CDR1 is LNHNV and CDR2 is YYDKDF (reference sequence). CDR3 residues: CATSRVTDQPQHF. In nucleotides, the CDR3 is TGTGCCACCAGCAGAGTTACGGATCAGCCCCAGCATTTT.

The chain carries TRBV7-3 and TRBJ2-1; D may be TRBD1 (5 bases). This CDR3 is 17 amino acids long. V lost 0 bases, J lost 2 bases, and 14 bases lay in between. CDR1 is SGHTA, CDR2 FQGTGA, per germline. The CDR3 here is CASSLTPRTGAYNEQFF. The CDR3 DNA reads TGTGCCAGCAGCTTAACTCCCAGAACAGGAGCCTACAATGAGCAGTTCTTC.

The chain combines TRBV11-3 with TRBJ2-2, with 8 bases lining up with TRBD1. Per germline, CDR1 SGHNT and CDR2 YENEEA. V was clipped by 5 bases and J by 6 bases; unmatched bases: 5. The CDR3 is 14 residues long. The CDR3 sequence is CASSRDRTAGELFF. CDR3 bases: TGTGCCAGCAGCCGGGACAGGACGGCCGGGGAGCTGTTTTTT. The full variable domain, completed using reference TRBV11-3 and TRBJ2-2, is EAGVVQSPRYKIIEKKQPVAFWCNPISGHNTLYWYLQNLGQGPELLIRYENEEAVDDSQLPKDRFSAERLKGVDSTLKIQPAELGDSAVYLCASSRDRTAGELFFGEGSRLTVL.

The chain carries TRBV6-6 and TRBJ2-5; 7 positions match TRBD2. Germline lookup yields CDR1 MNHNY and CDR2 SVGAGI (reference sequence). The CDR3 has 12 amino acids. The ends lost 8 bases at V and 3 bases at J; junction bases unmatched: 3. The CDR3 is CASGTSEETQYF. The CDR3 bases are TGTGCCAGCGGAACTAGCGAAGAGACCCAGTACTTC.

The CDR3 region is CASSLEPVNYEQYF. CDR3 coding DNA: TGCGCCAGCAGCTTGGAGCCAGTCAACTACGAGCAGTACTTC. J is TRBJ2-7 and V is TRBV5-1; D is undetermined. Germline CDR1 is SGHRS and CDR2 is YFSETQ. V shed 0 bases and J shed 3 bases, with 10 bases lying between them. The CDR3 loop spans 14 amino acids.

The chain combines TRBV4-3 with TRBJ1-5; D ambiguous. The germline V gene has CDR1 LGHNA and CDR2 YSLEER. The ends were cut back, 0 bases at V and 4 bases at J, with 7 bases in the middle. This CDR3 has 14 residues. The CDR3 here is CASSQDERNQPQHF. CDR3 DNA: TGCGCCAGCAGCCAAGATGAGAGGAATCAGCCCCAGCATTTT.

The CDR3 bases are TGCGCCAGCAGCCAAGATCTAAACTGGGCTAATGAAAAACTGTTTTTT. The encoded protein is CASSQDLNWANEKLFF. The chain links TRBV4-1 to TRBJ1-4; D remains ambiguous. The CDR3 covers 16 residues. Trimming pared 0 bases from V and 3 bases from J, leaving 11 bases between. Germline values: CDR1 MGHRA, CDR2 YSYEKL.

There are a few counts of this clone. The chain employs TRBV19 and TRBJ2-7, with 7 bases aligning to TRBD2. The CDR3 consists of 13 residues. Trimming removed 3 bases from V and 2 bases from J; junction bases left unmatched: 1. Germline lookup yields CDR1 LNHDA and CDR2 SQIVND (reference sequence). This CDR3 reads CASSIGTTYEQYF. The CDR3 region has the DNA TGTGCCAGTAGTATTGGGACTACCTACGAGCAGTACTTC.

The chain joins TRBV4-1 to TRBJ2-5; perhaps TRBD2 as D (7 bases). Per the germline V gene, CDR1 is MGHRA and CDR2 is YSYEKL. The CDR3 sequence is 18 residues long. Trimming removed 5 bases from V and 2 bases from J, with 24 bases in between. The CDR3: CASSNKGGARLRQETQYF. The CDR3 DNA follows: TGCGCCAGCAGCAACAAGGGGGGGGCGAGGCTACGTCAAGAGACCCAGTACTTC.

This sequence joins TRBV4-3 and TRBJ2-3, with TRBD1 as a possible D gene (6 bases). Between the trimmed V and J ends, which lost 3 bases and 6 bases, there was a span of 16 bases. The V gene's germline CDR1 is LGHNA and CDR2 YSLEER. The CDR3 loop spans 15 amino acids. The CDR3 is CASSQGAGGIDTQYF. The CDR3 bases are TGCGCCAGCAGCCAGGGGGCGGGTGGGATTGATACGCAGTATTTT.

The CDR3 reads CASSFSPGQFYEQYF. The CDR3 nucleotides are TGTGCCAGCAGCTTTTCCCCCGGCCAATTCTACGAGCAGTACTTC. V and J are TRBV5-4 and TRBJ2-7, with D hard to call. CDR1 is SGHNT, CDR2 YYREEE, per germline (reference sequence). V lost 2 bases and J 3 bases, leaving 15 bases between the germline ends. The CDR3 loop spans 15 amino acids.

The chain has TRBV5-6 and TRBJ2-7; no reliable D call. The V and J ends lost 3 bases and 6 bases respectively, with 10 bases between them. This CDR3 spans 12 amino acids. Germline CDR1 SGHDT, CDR2 YYEEEE. Written as DNA, the CDR3 is TGTGCCAGCAGCTCGGCGCGTCCCGAGCAGTACTTC. Translation: CASSSARPEQYF.

The rearrangement links TRBV11-3 to TRBJ2-1; D might be TRBD1 (6 bases). The CDR3 covers 13 residues. CDR1 SGHNT and CDR2 YENEEA come from the germline V gene. V was cut by 5 bases and J by 9 bases, with 14 bases left in between. This CDR3 reads CASSITRGGEQFF. The DNA of the CDR3 is TGTGCCAGCAGCATTACCAGGGGTGGTGAGCAGTTCTTC.